Below, one T cell receptor (beta chain) is given with its context. No antigen is known for it. This sample is drawn from a study of cytomegalovirus exposure and HLA in healthy donors. Findings of the study overall: Later examination showed HLA-associated TCR beta chains had greater clonal expansion than equally common others. Later analysis demonstrated an association between a missense DCLRE1C variant and TCR beta V- and J-gene trimming.

It was with 60 Vbeta and 13 Jbeta primers that the PCR ran. The table came from immunoSEQ multiplex PCR; TCRdb's copy has only in-frame clones and leaves some out. This table has 130,000 to 150,000 clones, 77% appearing once. V was pared by 1 base and J by 4 bases, with 3 bases of the junction left unmatched. CDR3 length equals 15 residues. Sequenced sample: PBMCs. This receptor was identified in a woman in her 50s in good health and CMV-seronegative. This chain uses TRBV5-3 with TRBJ1-2; TRBD1 agrees at 11 bases. TRBV5-3 is filed as an ORF, its function uncertain. This chain's CDR3 is CARSLIGTGGYGYTF. The CDR3 DNA reads TGTGCCAGAAGCTTGATAGGGACAGGGGGCTATGGCTACACCTTC.